Below, 23 T cell receptor beta chains from the same sample are listed, as sequenced in a study of low-dose radiotherapy and immunotherapy resistance in tumors. The time point denotes: after trial treatment. Treatment noted: LDRT plus nivolumab, ipilimumab, low-dose cyclophosphamide and aspirin (RACIN trial). Primers targeting TRAV and TRBV primed first-strand cDNA, covering alpha and beta chains. The authors ran around 18 PCR cycles to amplify TCRs with a constant-region primer and V-primer adapter. Each CDR3 protein is one row after TCRdb ran MiXCR on the reads. The data contain about 35,000 distinct CDR3 sequences, about a fifth of them singletons. The starting material was PBMCs, obtained after low-dose radiotherapy plus immunotherapy. All receptors derive from a female donor with ovarian cancer.

Notes on this clonotype: This is likely an artifact of a read error, given a far larger clone one base away. This sequence joins TRBV2 and TRBJ2-4, with 11 bases that match TRBD1. Per germline, CDR1 SNHLY and CDR2 FYNNEI. J lost 13 bases, V lost 7 bases, and 15 bases had no gene match. The CDR3 has 15 residues. The CDR3 loop is CASTPPPDRGHVQYF. CDR3 coding DNA: TGTGCCAGCACCCCGCCGCCGGACAGGGGGCACGTGCAGTACTTC.

CDR3 sequence reads: CASRGGSSYEQYF. The CDR3 bases are TGTGCCAGCAGGGGCGGGTCTTCCTACGAGCAGTACTTC. The rearrangement uses TRBV6-6 and TRBJ2-7; D perhaps matches TRBD2 (5 bases). The ends were cut back, 6 bases at V and 1 base at J, with 10 bases in the middle. The CDR3 runs 13 residues. The V gene's germline CDR1 is MNHNY and CDR2 SVGAGI (reference sequence).

This clonotype was picked up many times. The chain uses TRBV2 and TRBJ1-5; D might be TRBD1 (5 bases). CDR1 and CDR2 (germline): SNHLY, FYNNEI. Trimming removed 3 bases at V and 5 bases at J, with 11 bases between. The CDR3 consists of 14 residues. CDR3 sequence (DNA): TGTGCCAGCAGTGAGAGAGTAGGGGATCAGCCCCAGCATTTT. Encoded protein: CASSERVGDQPQHF. Together with reference TRBV2 and TRBJ1-5, the CDR3 gives the full variable domain: EPEVTQTPSHQVTQMGQEVILRCVPISNHLYFYWYRQILGQKVEFLVSFYNNEISEKSEIFDDQFSVERPDGSNFTLKIRSTKLEDSAMYFCASSERVGDQPQHFGDGTRLSIL.

A few counts support this clonotype. V and J are TRBV28 and TRBJ2-7; 7 nucleotides match TRBD2. The CDR3 is made up of 14 amino acids. Germline V CDR1 and CDR2: MDHEN, SYDVKM. V gave up 7 bases and J gave up 2 bases; unmatched junction bases: 8. The DNA for the CDR3 is TGTGCCAGCATCGGGCGGGAGCCCCCCTACGAGCAGTACTTC. This translates into CASIGREPPYEQYF.

V usage is TRBV2 and J usage is TRBJ2-1; 9 bases are shared with TRBD2. CDR1 and CDR2 (germline): SNHLY, FYNNEI. Trimming cost V 7 bases and J 4 bases; bases outside gene matches: 8. There are 15 residues in the CDR3. The chain's CDR3 is CASMSAGGSYNEQFF. The CDR3 coding sequence is TGTGCCAGCATGTCAGCGGGAGGCAGTTACAATGAGCAGTTCTTC.

This clonotype was counted between two and nine times. V gene TRBV10-3 combines with J gene TRBJ1-2; tentatively, D is TRBD1 (6 bases). The germline V and J ends were trimmed by 2 bases and 6 bases, with 19 bases remaining between them. Germline V gives CDR1 ENHRY, CDR2 SYGVKD. The CDR3 sequence is 16 residues long. CDR3 DNA: TGTGCCATCAGTGAGGAGGGGGACATTATAAGCCATGGCTACACCTTC. Protein: CAISEEGDIISHGYTF.

Notes on this clonotype: A read error likely explains this, since a far larger clone differs by one base. The chain links TRBV5-1 to TRBJ2-1; the match to TRBD2 covers 10 bases. Germline values: CDR1 SGHRS, CDR2 YFSETQ. This CDR3 is 16 amino acids long. For the CDR3, the DNA is TGTGACAGCAGCTCGACGACTAGCGGGCTCTACAATGAGCAGTTCTTC. Residues: CDSSSTTSGLYNEQFF.

This clonotype was found many times. This chain uses TRBV6-5 with TRBJ2-1; D is tentatively TRBD1 or TRBD2 (6 bases each). Germline assignment: CDR1 MNHEY and CDR2 SVGAGI. The ends were cut back, 1 base at V and 6 bases at J, with 13 bases in the middle. This CDR3 is 15 amino acids long. This CDR3 reads CASSYWGHGGNEQFF. CDR3 in DNA: TGTGCCAGCAGTTACTGGGGGCACGGGGGCAATGAGCAGTTCTTC.

Turning to this clonotype: This sequence is one base from a far larger clone and is likely a read error. The gene calls are TRBV28 and TRBJ2-1; no clear D gene. Trimming took 8 bases from V and 10 from J, leaving 15 bases between them. The CDR3 is 12 amino acids. From germline, CDR1 is MDHEN and CDR2 SYDVKM. The CDR3 reads CASCKVEYEQFF. DNA for the CDR3: TGTGCCAGCTGCAAGGTCGAGTACGAGCAGTTCTTC.

Many counts were recorded for this clonotype. The chain has TRBV20-1 and TRBJ1-1, with D uncertain. V was pared by 3 bases and J by 7 bases, with 9 bases between. This CDR3 region has 11 residues. CDR1 and CDR2 from the germline V gene are DFQATT and SNEGSKA (reference sequence). The CDR3 nucleotides are TGCAGTGCTAGTATGGGATTTGAAGCTTTCTTT. This encodes CSASMGFEAFF.

The genes are TRBV4-1 and TRBJ2-4; TRBD2 might be the D (6 bases). The CDR3 consists of 20 residues. Trimming stripped 2 bases from V and 2 bases from J, with 25 bases between. From germline, CDR1 is MGHRA and CDR2 YSYEKL. CDR3 sequence (DNA): TGCGCCAGCAGCCAAAAAACGGGGGAGCCTCGGGGGAGAACCAAAAACATTCAGTACTTC. Protein sequence: CASSQKTGEPRGRTKNIQYF.

Regarding this clonotype: The limits of the CDR3 on the DNA are not certain, so only TCRdb's listed CDR3 is given. The chain uses TRBV20-1 and TRBJ2-2; the table's D call, TRBD1, has no DNA check behind it. The germline V gene has CDR1 DFQATT and CDR2 SNEGSKA (reference sequence). 21 amino acids form the CDR3, both terminal residues included. CDR3 region: CSAMGYSGQGINTGELFFFFF.

The sample holds a few counts of this clonotype. This chain joins TRBV14 and TRBJ2-7, with 7 nucleotides matching TRBD1. CDR1 is SGHDN and CDR2 is FVKESK in the germline V gene. Germline trimming cut 1 base from V and 2 bases from J; bases unmatched to any gene: 5. CDR3 length: 15 residues. CDR3 nucleotides: TGTGCCAGCAGCCAAGTACAGGGGCTGACCTACGAGCAGTACTTC. It yields the protein CASSQVQGLTYEQYF.

This clonotype came up many times. The chain recombines TRBV29-1 with TRBJ2-3; TRBD2 aligns across 11 bases. The CDR3 sequence is 13 residues long. The V segment lost 8 bases and the J segment 8 bases; nucleotides outside the gene matches: 9. The germline V gene has CDR1 SQVTM and CDR2 ANQGSEA. CDR3 sequence reads: CSSHSGGAGTQYF. The CDR3 nucleotides are TGCAGCTCCCATAGCGGGGGGGCGGGTACGCAGTATTTT.

Many counts were recorded for this clonotype. The V gene is TRBV27, the J gene TRBJ2-6; D is undetermined. Trimming took off 0 bases at V and 2 bases at J, with 5 bases between the two ends. Per germline, CDR1 MNHEY and CDR2 SMNVEV (reference sequence). The length of the CDR3 is 15 residues. CDR3 in amino acids: CASSLSGTGANVLTF. Written as DNA, the CDR3 is TGTGCCAGCAGTTTATCAGGGACTGGGGCCAACGTCCTGACTTTC.

CDR3 residues: CASSLREEETQYF. The CDR3, as DNA: TGTGCCAGCAGCCTTCGGGAAGAAGAGACCCAGTACTTC. The rearrangement joins TRBV5-4 to TRBJ2-5; the D gene is possibly TRBD2 (5 bases). The CDR3 extends over 13 amino acids. The ends were cut back, 4 bases at V and 3 bases at J, with 10 bases in the middle. The germline V gene has CDR1 SGHNT and CDR2 YYREEE (reference sequence).

The table lists this clonotype with many counts. The J gene is TRBJ2-3, the V gene TRBV5-5; D unresolved. The CDR3 totals 14 residues. Germline V gives CDR1 SGHKS, CDR2 YYEKEE (reference sequence). V lost 2 bases to trimming and J lost 4 bases, with 11 bases between them. The CDR3 nucleotides read TGTGCCAGCAGCTTTCAACACGGAGCAGATACGCAGTATTTT. The encoded protein is CASSFQHGADTQYF.

This clonotype was seen repeatedly, ten times or more. The V gene is TRBV6-6, the J gene TRBJ1-5; D may be TRBD1 (6 bases). Germline lookup yields CDR1 MNHNY and CDR2 SVGAGI (reference sequence). The length of the CDR3 is 14 residues. Trimming cost V 2 bases and J 5 bases, with 10 bases left between them. CDR3 nucleotide sequence: TGTGCCAGCAGTTACCCAGGGGAAGATCAGCCCCAGCATTTT. Protein product: CASSYPGEDQPQHF.

This clonotype was seen more than once but under ten times. This may come from a read error, since a much larger clone is one base off. This chain joins TRBV6-1 and TRBJ2-2; the match to TRBD1 covers 8 bases. J lost 7 bases, V lost 6 bases, and 1 base had no gene match. CDR1 and CDR2 from the germline V gene are MNHNS and SASEGT. CDR3 length equals 12 residues. The CDR3 loop reads CASRQGVGELFF. CDR3 DNA sequence: TGTGCCAGCAGACAGGGGGTCGGGGAGCTGTTTTTT.

This clonotype was found many times. V gene TRBV20-1 combines with J gene TRBJ2-7; D gene unclear. The CDR3 covers 12 residues. Germline CDR1 DFQATT, CDR2 SNEGSKA (reference sequence). V lost 5 bases and J lost 0, with 8 bases in between. In nucleotides, the CDR3 is TGCAGTGCTCGGGTGGACTCCTACGAGCAGTACTTC. Its translation is CSARVDSYEQYF.

This clonotype has ten or more counts. The J gene is TRBJ1-1, the V gene TRBV6-2 or TRBV6-3; D ambiguous. The CDR3 is 16 residues long. V lost 11 bases and J lost 0, with 22 bases in between. Germline CDR1 and CDR2: MNHEY and SVGEGT. CDR3 coding DNA: TGTGCCGGATTTGACGGCAAGTTTAGGATGAACACTGAAGCTTTCTTT. It specifies CAGFDGKFRMNTEAFF.

The V gene is TRBV11-2, the J gene TRBJ2-3, with 8 bases fitting TRBD1. CDR1 and CDR2 (germline): SGHAT, FQNNGV. V lost 5 bases, J lost 5 bases, and 9 bases stayed unmatched. CDR3 length: 15 amino acids. In nucleotides, the CDR3 is TGTGCCAGCAGCCAACAGGCAGGGGGCAAAGATACGCAGTATTTT. The encoded protein is CASSQQAGGKDTQYF.

In its sample, this clonotype was seen a few times. The rearrangement joins TRBV2 to TRBJ1-1, with a possible D match to TRBD1 (5 bases). The germline V and J ends were trimmed by 3 bases and 8 bases, with 10 bases remaining between them. There are 12 residues in the CDR3. Per germline, CDR1 SNHLY and CDR2 FYNNEI. DNA for the CDR3: TGTGCCAGCAGTGAGGGGGGAATAGAAGCTTTCTTT. Translation gives CASSEGGIEAFF.